The clone carrying this T cell receptor (beta chain) has just a few counts. The antigen is undetermined. In the PCR, 60 Vbeta and 13 Jbeta primers were used. This table comes from immunoSEQ multiplex PCR, and its TCRdb copy is limited to in-frame clones, with some not included. Of some 120,000 clones listed, 60% to 85% are singletons. This entry belongs to a study of cytomegalovirus exposure and HLA in healthy donors. Study as a whole: In an earlier analysis, 90 million to 130 million unique TCR beta sequences were found from some 200 million T cells. Overall study results and limits: Exclusion as indistinguishable affected some V segments, including TRBV6-2 and TRBV6-3. Earlier findings revealed that most TCR beta V segments proved productive either about 87% or about 30% of the time.

Germline CDR1 and CDR2: LGHNA and YNFKEQ. CDR3 length: 12 residues. V was pared by 0 bases and J by 10 bases, with 7 bases between. The sequencing sample was made of PBMCs. The J gene is TRBJ2-1, the V gene TRBV4-2; unclear D gene. This sequence was found in a female donor in good health and CMV-seronegative. The CDR3 sequence is CASSQDWQEQFF. CDR3 sequence (DNA): TGTGCCAGCAGCCAAGATTGGCAAGAGCAGTTCTTC.